Given below is one TCR beta chain in context. This specimen belongs to a study of blood T cell repertoires in COVID-19. Study as a whole: COVID-19 samples from acute and convalescent phases originated in the United States, Italy and Spain.

Method: immunoSEQ multiplex PCR; TCRdb's copy keeps in-frame clones and lacks some. The sample contains 150,000 to 200,000 clones, approximately 89% of which appear only once. Trimming removed 2 bases from V and 5 bases from J; junction bases left unmatched: 12. CDR1 GTSNPN and CDR2 SVGIG come from the germline V gene (reference sequence). The CDR3 extends over 15 amino acids. This receptor was taken from a man aged 35 to 55 with active or convalescent COVID-19. The gene calls are TRBV30 and TRBJ2-7; 7 positions agree with TRBD1. The sample consisted of peripheral blood. CDR3 nucleotides: TGTGCCTGGAGTACCTCGGACCTAACAGGGGACGAGCAGTACTTC. This sequence encodes CAWSTSDLTGDEQYF.